This is a list of T cell receptor beta chains from one sample in a study of CD4+ T cells in melanoma. Some clones are missing from TCRdb's copy, which holds only in-frame ones; the method was immunoSEQ multiplex PCR. The sample yields roughly 15,000 clones, 76% seen once. The specimen sequenced was cells from a culture (not recorded whether cultured in vitro). The origin of the receptors is a human donor with melanoma. Both conserved end residues are trimmed from each CDR3. Fields, in order: D gene, J gene, V gene, clone size, CDR3 protein. A D gene is named only where the DNA matches it firmly. Clone sizes are given selectively: once, few, many, or a class where the clone is expanded.

d_call: TRBD1
j_call: TRBJ2-7
v_call: TRBV29-1
clone_size: NA
cdr3_aa: SVDGTGGTYEQY

d_call: NA
j_call: TRBJ1-2
v_call: TRBV15
clone_size: NA
cdr3_aa: ATSRDRRVGYGYT

d_call: NA
j_call: TRBJ2-1
v_call: TRBV2
clone_size: NA
cdr3_aa: ASSGSRNEQF

d_call: TRBD1
j_call: TRBJ2-1
v_call: TRBV6-9
clone_size: NA
cdr3_aa: ASSFPRTGATNEQF

d_call: NA
j_call: TRBJ2-3
v_call: TRBV25-1
clone_size: NA
cdr3_aa: ASSENRWLLPSTDTQY

d_call: NA
j_call: TRBJ2-3
v_call: TRBV5-4
clone_size: NA
cdr3_aa: ASGHSAGSTDTQY

d_call: NA
j_call: TRBJ1-1
v_call: TRBV5-4
clone_size: few
cdr3_aa: ASSPTADTEAF

d_call: NA
j_call: TRBJ2-6
v_call: TRBV7-8
clone_size: NA
cdr3_aa: ASSFVTGAFSGANVLT

d_call: NA
j_call: TRBJ2-1
v_call: TRBV28
clone_size: NA
cdr3_aa: ASSPTPWYYNEQF

d_call: TRBD1
j_call: TRBJ1-6
v_call: TRBV6-5
clone_size: NA
cdr3_aa: ASSDRGRDSPLH

d_call: TRBD2
j_call: TRBJ2-1
v_call: TRBV5-6
clone_size: NA
cdr3_aa: ASSLAGGGGYNEQF

d_call: NA
j_call: TRBJ2-5
v_call: TRBV13
clone_size: NA
cdr3_aa: ASSRQGRETQY

d_call: TRBD1
j_call: TRBJ2-3
v_call: TRBV7-3
clone_size: NA
cdr3_aa: ASSPRQGRTDTQY

d_call: NA
j_call: TRBJ2-1
v_call: TRBV5-1
clone_size: NA
cdr3_aa: ASSLGASSYNEQF

d_call: TRBD2
j_call: TRBJ2-7
v_call: TRBV6-1
clone_size: NA
cdr3_aa: ASRDLGLAIYEQY

d_call: NA
j_call: TRBJ1-1
v_call: TRBV5-8
clone_size: NA
cdr3_aa: ASSVQGVTEAF

d_call: NA
j_call: TRBJ1-1
v_call: TRBV4-1
clone_size: NA
cdr3_aa: ASSPIGPTNTEAF

d_call: NA
j_call: TRBJ1-2
v_call: TRBV7-9
clone_size: NA
cdr3_aa: ASSLREGTHGYT

d_call: NA
j_call: TRBJ1-6
v_call: TRBV27
clone_size: NA
cdr3_aa: ASSPRRPYNSPLH

d_call: NA
j_call: TRBJ1-2
v_call: TRBV18
clone_size: few
cdr3_aa: ASSLEGENYGYT

d_call: NA
j_call: TRBJ1-2
v_call: TRBV30
clone_size: few
cdr3_aa: AWNQFRTNYGYT

d_call: NA
j_call: TRBJ2-7
v_call: TRBV2
clone_size: medium-sized
cdr3_aa: ASSGVQGRNVLGEQY

d_call: TRBD2
j_call: TRBJ2-1
v_call: TRBV7-9
clone_size: NA
cdr3_aa: ASSSGGGSQF

d_call: TRBD1
j_call: TRBJ1-3
v_call: TRBV4-1
clone_size: few
cdr3_aa: ASSLGGQAVLNTIY

d_call: NA
j_call: TRBJ1-6
v_call: TRBV7-8
clone_size: NA
cdr3_aa: ASSLIGSANSPLH

d_call: NA
j_call: TRBJ2-7
v_call: TRBV5-4
clone_size: NA
cdr3_aa: ASSAEPGRSYEQY

d_call: NA
j_call: TRBJ2-3
v_call: TRBV2
clone_size: NA
cdr3_aa: ASSLTRDTQY

d_call: TRBD2
j_call: TRBJ2-1
v_call: TRBV10-2
clone_size: NA
cdr3_aa: ASSGWGLSNEQF

d_call: NA
j_call: TRBJ1-5
v_call: TRBV19
clone_size: NA
cdr3_aa: ASSPTGAYSNQPQH

d_call: NA
j_call: TRBJ1-1
v_call: TRBV15
clone_size: NA
cdr3_aa: ATSRDRTSQVEAF

d_call: NA
j_call: TRBJ2-2
v_call: TRBV10-1
clone_size: NA
cdr3_aa: ASSERAVGTGELF

d_call: NA
j_call: TRBJ1-4
v_call: TRBV11-2
clone_size: NA
cdr3_aa: ASRGAGAGNEKLF

d_call: NA
j_call: NA
v_call: TRBV4-1
clone_size: NA
cdr3_aa: ASSQGDEQY

d_call: TRBD2
j_call: TRBJ2-1
v_call: TRBV6-6
clone_size: NA
cdr3_aa: ASSHGAGGALNEQF

d_call: NA
j_call: TRBJ1-6
v_call: TRBV5-4
clone_size: NA
cdr3_aa: ASSKASRNSPLH

d_call: TRBD1
j_call: TRBJ1-1
v_call: TRBV4-2
clone_size: medium-sized
cdr3_aa: ASSPTFGTVNTEAF

d_call: TRBD1
j_call: TRBJ2-5
v_call: TRBV30
clone_size: NA
cdr3_aa: AWSEPGQRYRETQY

d_call: NA
j_call: TRBJ2-5
v_call: TRBV5-8
clone_size: NA
cdr3_aa: ASNRGPETQY

d_call: TRBD1
j_call: TRBJ2-2
v_call: TRBV15
clone_size: NA
cdr3_aa: ATSRAQGAGGELF

d_call: NA
j_call: TRBJ2-2
v_call: TRBV18
clone_size: NA
cdr3_aa: ASSPSQNTGELF

d_call: TRBD1
j_call: TRBJ1-5
v_call: TRBV10-2
clone_size: NA
cdr3_aa: ASSFTGGHQPQH

d_call: NA
j_call: TRBJ2-5
v_call: TRBV9
clone_size: NA
cdr3_aa: ASSVGESGTQY

d_call: NA
j_call: TRBJ1-2
v_call: TRBV5-4
clone_size: NA
cdr3_aa: ASSFLANYGYT

d_call: NA
j_call: TRBJ1-1
v_call: TRBV9
clone_size: NA
cdr3_aa: ASSTRGGVLMNTEAF

d_call: NA
j_call: TRBJ2-1
v_call: TRBV6-1
clone_size: NA
cdr3_aa: ASSARLTTYNEQF

d_call: NA
j_call: TRBJ1-1
v_call: TRBV19
clone_size: once
cdr3_aa: ASSMRRDTEAF

d_call: NA
j_call: TRBJ2-6
v_call: TRBV5-1
clone_size: NA
cdr3_aa: ASSLGTGGANVLT

d_call: NA
j_call: TRBJ2-1
v_call: TRBV11-3
clone_size: few
cdr3_aa: ASSLTGNEQF

d_call: NA
j_call: TRBJ1-1
v_call: TRBV11-2
clone_size: NA
cdr3_aa: ASSGPQGKFGANTEAF

d_call: NA
j_call: TRBJ1-1
v_call: TRBV28
clone_size: NA
cdr3_aa: ASSSVPGRTEAF

d_call: TRBD1
j_call: TRBJ1-6
v_call: TRBV7-3
clone_size: NA
cdr3_aa: ASSSGQPNSPLH

d_call: NA
j_call: TRBJ2-3
v_call: TRBV29-1
clone_size: NA
cdr3_aa: SLGDTQY

d_call: TRBD1
j_call: TRBJ1-6
v_call: TRBV6-1
clone_size: NA
cdr3_aa: ASSRGGTGGPPLH